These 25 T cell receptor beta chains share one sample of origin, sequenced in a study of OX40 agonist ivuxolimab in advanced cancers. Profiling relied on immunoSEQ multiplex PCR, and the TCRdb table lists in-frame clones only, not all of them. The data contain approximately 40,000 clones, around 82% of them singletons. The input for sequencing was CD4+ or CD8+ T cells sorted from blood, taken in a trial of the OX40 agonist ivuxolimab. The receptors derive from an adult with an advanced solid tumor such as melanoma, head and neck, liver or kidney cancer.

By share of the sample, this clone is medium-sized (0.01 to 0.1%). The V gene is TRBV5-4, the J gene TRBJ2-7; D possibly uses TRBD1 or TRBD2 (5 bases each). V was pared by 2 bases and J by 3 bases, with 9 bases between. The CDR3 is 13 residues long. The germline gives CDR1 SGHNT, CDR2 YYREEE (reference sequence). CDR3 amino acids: CASSFGGSYEQYF. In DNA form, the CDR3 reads TGTGCCAGCAGCTTTGGGGGAAGCTACGAGCAGTACTTC.

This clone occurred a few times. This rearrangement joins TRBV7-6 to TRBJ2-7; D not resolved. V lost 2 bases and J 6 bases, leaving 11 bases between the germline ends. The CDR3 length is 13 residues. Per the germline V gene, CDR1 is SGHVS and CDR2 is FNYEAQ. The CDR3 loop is CASSLNSVSEQYF. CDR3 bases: TGTGCCAGCAGCTTAAACAGTGTCTCCGAGCAGTACTTC.

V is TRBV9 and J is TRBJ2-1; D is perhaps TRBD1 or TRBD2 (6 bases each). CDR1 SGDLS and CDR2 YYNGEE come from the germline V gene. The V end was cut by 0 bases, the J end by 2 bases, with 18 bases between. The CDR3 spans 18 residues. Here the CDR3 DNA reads TGTGCCAGCAGCGTAGAGGGGGGCGGACCAGGCCCCTACAATGAGCAGTTCTTC. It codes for CASSVEGGGPGPYNEQFF.

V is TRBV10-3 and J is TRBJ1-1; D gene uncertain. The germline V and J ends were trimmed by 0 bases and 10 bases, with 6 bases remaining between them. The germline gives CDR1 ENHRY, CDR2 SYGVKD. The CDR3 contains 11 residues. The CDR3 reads CAISESYIAFF. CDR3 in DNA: TGTGCCATCAGTGAGTCGTATATAGCTTTCTTT.

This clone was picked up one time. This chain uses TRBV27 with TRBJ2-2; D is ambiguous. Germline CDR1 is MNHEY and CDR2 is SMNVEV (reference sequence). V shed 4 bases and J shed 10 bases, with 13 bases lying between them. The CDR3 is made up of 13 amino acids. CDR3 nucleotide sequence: TGTGCCAGCAGTTCTCTCGGGCCTTTGGAGCTGTTTTTT. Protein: CASSSLGPLELFF.

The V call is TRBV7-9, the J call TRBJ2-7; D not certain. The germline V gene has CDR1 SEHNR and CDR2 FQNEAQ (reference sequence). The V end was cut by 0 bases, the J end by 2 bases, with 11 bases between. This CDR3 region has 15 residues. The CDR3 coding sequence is TGTGCCAGCAGCTTAGCGCTGATGGGAACCTACGAGCAGTACTTC. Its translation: CASSLALMGTYEQYF. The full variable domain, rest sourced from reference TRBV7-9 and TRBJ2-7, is DTGVSQNPRHKITKRGQNVTFRCDPISEHNRLYWYRQTLGQGPEFLTYFQNEAQLEKSRLLSDRFSAERPKGSFSTLEIQRTEQGDSAMYLCASSLALMGTYEQYFGPGTRLTVT.

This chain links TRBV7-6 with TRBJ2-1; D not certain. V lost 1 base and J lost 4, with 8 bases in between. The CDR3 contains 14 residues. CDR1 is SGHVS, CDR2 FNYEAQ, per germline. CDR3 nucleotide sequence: TGTGCCAGCAGCTTAGATCTTGGTTACAATGAGCAGTTCTTC. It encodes CASSLDLGYNEQFF.

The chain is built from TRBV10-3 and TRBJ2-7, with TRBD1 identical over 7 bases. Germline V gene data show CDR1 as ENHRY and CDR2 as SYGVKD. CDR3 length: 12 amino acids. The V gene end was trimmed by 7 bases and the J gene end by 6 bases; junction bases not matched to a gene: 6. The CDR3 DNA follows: TGTGCCATCACCGGGGCAGGGGGCGAGCAGTACTTC. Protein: CAITGAGGEQYF.

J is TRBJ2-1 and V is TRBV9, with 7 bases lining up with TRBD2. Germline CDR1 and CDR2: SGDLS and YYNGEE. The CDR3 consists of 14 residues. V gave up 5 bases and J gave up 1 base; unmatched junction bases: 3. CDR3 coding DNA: TGTGCCAGCAGTGGGCGGGAGTCCTACAATGAGCAGTTCTTC. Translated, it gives CASSGRESYNEQFF.

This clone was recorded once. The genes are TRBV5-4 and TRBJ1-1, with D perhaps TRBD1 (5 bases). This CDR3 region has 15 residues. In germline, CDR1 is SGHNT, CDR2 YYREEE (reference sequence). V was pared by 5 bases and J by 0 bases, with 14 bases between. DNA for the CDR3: TGTGCCAGCAGGCCCCAGGGTTTCATGAACACTGAAGCTTTCTTT. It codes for CASRPQGFMNTEAFF. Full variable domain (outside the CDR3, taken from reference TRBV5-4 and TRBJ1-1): ETGVTQSPTHLIKTRGQQVTLRCSSQSGHNTVSWYQQALGQGPQFIFQYYREEENGRGNFPPRFSGLQFPNYSSELNVNALELDDSALYLCASRPQGFMNTEAFFGQGTRLTVV.

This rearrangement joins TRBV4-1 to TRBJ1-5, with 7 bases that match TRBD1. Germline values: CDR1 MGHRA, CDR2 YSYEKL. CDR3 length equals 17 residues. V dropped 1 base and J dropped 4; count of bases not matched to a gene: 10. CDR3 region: CASSQGQGYFGNQPQHF. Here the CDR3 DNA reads TGCGCCAGCAGCCAAGGACAGGGTTATTTCGGGAATCAGCCCCAGCATTTT.

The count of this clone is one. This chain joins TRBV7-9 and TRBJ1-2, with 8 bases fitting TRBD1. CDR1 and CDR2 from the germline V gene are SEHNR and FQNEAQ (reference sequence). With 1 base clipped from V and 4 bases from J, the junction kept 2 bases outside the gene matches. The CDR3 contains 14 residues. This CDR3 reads CASSLGTGFYGYTF. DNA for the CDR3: TGTGCCAGCAGCTTAGGGACAGGGTTCTATGGCTACACCTTC.

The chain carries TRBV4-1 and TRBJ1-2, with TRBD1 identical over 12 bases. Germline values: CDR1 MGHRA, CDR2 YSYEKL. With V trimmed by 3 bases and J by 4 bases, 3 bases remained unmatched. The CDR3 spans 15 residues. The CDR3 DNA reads TGCGCCAGCAGCCAGGGGACAGGGGGCTTCTATGGCTACACCTTC. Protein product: CASSQGTGGFYGYTF.

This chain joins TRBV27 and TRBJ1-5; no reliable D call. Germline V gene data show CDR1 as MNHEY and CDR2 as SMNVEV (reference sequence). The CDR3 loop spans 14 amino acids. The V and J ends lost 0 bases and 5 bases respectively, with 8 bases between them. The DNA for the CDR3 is TGTGCCAGCAGTTTATCGGGTCACTATCAGCCCCAGCATTTT. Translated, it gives CASSLSGHYQPQHF.

The CDR3 DNA reads as TGCGCCAGCAGCCAAGAGTGGGGTAGCAATCAGCCCCAGCATTTT. Residues: CASSQEWGSNQPQHF. This chain connects TRBV4-1 to TRBJ1-5, with D uncertain. The CDR3 totals 15 residues. Trimming cost V 0 bases and J 0 bases, with 6 bases left between them. The V gene's germline CDR1 is MGHRA and CDR2 YSYEKL.

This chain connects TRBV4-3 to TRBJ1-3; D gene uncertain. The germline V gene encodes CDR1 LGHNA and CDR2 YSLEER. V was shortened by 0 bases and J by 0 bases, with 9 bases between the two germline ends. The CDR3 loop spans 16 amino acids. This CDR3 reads CASSQEDYPSGNTIYF. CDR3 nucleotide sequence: TGCGCCAGCAGCCAAGAAGACTATCCCTCTGGAAACACCATATATTTT.

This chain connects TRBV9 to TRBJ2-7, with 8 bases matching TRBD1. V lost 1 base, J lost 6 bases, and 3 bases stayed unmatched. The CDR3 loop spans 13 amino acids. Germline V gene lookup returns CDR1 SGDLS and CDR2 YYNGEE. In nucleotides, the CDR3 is TGTGCCAGCAGCGTATTACAGGGGGGCGAGCAGTACTTC. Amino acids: CASSVLQGGEQYF.

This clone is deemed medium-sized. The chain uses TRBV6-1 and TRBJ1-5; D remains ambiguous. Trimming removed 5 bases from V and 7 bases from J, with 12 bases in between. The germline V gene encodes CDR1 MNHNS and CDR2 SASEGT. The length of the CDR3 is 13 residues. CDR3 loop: CASSTWPFQPQHF. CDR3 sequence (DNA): TGTGCCAGCAGTACGTGGCCATTCCAGCCCCAGCATTTT.

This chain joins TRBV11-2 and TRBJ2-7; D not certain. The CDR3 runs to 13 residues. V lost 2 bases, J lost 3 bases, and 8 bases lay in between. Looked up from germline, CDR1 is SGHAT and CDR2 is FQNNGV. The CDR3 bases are TGTGCCAGCAGCTTAAATCAGAACTACGAGCAGTACTTC. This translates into CASSLNQNYEQYF.

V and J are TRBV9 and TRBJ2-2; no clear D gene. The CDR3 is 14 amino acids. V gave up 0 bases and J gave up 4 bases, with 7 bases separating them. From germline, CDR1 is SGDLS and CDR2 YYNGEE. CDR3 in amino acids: CASSVGSGTGELFF. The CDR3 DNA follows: TGTGCCAGCAGCGTAGGGTCTGGCACCGGGGAGCTGTTTTTT.

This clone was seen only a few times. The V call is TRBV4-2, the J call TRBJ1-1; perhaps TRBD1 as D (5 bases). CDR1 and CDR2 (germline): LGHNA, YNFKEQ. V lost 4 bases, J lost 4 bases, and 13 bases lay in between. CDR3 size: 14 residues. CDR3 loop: CASSLGGGGTEAFF. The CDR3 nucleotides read TGTGCCAGCAGCCTGGGGGGTGGTGGCACTGAAGCTTTCTTT.

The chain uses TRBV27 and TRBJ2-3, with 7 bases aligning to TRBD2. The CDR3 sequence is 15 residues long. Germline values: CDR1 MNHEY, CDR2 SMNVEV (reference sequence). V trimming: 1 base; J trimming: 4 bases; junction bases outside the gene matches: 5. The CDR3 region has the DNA TGTGCCAGCAGTTTATTGACTAGCTATGCAGATACGCAGTATTTT. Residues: CASSLLTSYADTQYF.

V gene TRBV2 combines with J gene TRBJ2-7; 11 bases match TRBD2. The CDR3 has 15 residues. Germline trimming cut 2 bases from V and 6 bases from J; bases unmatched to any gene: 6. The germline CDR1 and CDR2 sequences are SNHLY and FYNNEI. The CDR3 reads CASSELAGGPIEQYF. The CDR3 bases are TGTGCCAGCAGTGAATTAGCGGGAGGGCCTATCGAGCAGTACTTC.

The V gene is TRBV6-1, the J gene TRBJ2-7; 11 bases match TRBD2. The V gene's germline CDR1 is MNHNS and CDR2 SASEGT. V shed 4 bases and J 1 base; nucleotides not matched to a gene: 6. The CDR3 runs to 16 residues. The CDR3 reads CASSVTSGSGSYEQYF. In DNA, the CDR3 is TGTGCCAGCAGTGTAACTAGCGGGAGTGGGTCCTACGAGCAGTACTTC.

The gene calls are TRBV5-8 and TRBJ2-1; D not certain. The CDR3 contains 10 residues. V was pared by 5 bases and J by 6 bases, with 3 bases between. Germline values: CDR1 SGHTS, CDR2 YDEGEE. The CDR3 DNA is TGTGCCAGCAGAATCAATGAGCAGTTCTTC. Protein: CASRINEQFF. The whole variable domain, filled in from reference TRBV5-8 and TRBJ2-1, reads EAGVTQSPTHLIKTRGQQATLRCSPISGHTSVYWYQQALGLGLQFLLWYDEGEERNRGNFPPRFSGRQFPNYSSELNVNALELEDSALYLCASRINEQFFGPGTRLTVL.